These 17 T cell receptor beta chains share one sample of origin, sequenced in a study of T-cell memory formation after mild COVID-19. TCRdb redid the calling of the 5' RACE reads with MiXCR, one entry per CDR3 protein. The data show around 340,000 distinct CDR3 sequences, with 14% seen just once and about 22% held by the top ten. The sequencing sample was made of PBMCs or a T cell subset sorted from them (not recorded which). All receptors derive from a man aged 18 to 30 who had mild COVID-19 (a few samples of this study predate the infection). Cell type and time point are not known.

This clonotype was seen only a few times. The rearrangement joins TRBV20-1 to TRBJ2-7; D may be TRBD2 (6 bases). Germline loops: CDR1 DFQATT, CDR2 SNEGSKA (reference sequence). CDR3 length: 14 amino acids. V dropped 5 bases and J dropped 7 bases, with 21 bases sitting between them. The CDR3 coding sequence is TGCAGTGCTGAGGGGAGGTGGCCTACTCGGGAGCAGTACTTC. Its translation: CSAEGRWPTREQYF.

This clonotype has just a few counts. The V gene is TRBV5-5, the J gene TRBJ2-3; D possibly corresponds to TRBD2 (7 bases). V was shortened by 3 bases and J by 4 bases, with 18 bases between the two germline ends. Germline loops: CDR1 SGHKS, CDR2 YYEKEE (reference sequence). There are 16 residues in the CDR3. In DNA form, the CDR3 reads TGTGCCAGCAGCTCAGGGGACTTTGGGGGGGCAGATACGCAGTATTTT. Amino acid sequence: CASSSGDFGGADTQYF.

This clonotype came up once. The chain couples TRBV12-3 or TRBV12-4 to TRBJ2-7; unclear D gene. Deletions cut 2 bases from V and 6 bases from J, with 8 bases between. This CDR3 comprises 12 residues. The CDR3 is CASSLNPSEQYF. The CDR3 DNA follows: TGTGCCAGCAGTTTAAACCCCTCCGAGCAGTACTTC.

The rearrangement joins TRBV11-2 to TRBJ2-3, with D hard to call. CDR1 is SGHAT, CDR2 FQNNGV, per germline. The CDR3 spans 11 residues. The V end lost 5 bases, the J end lost 5 bases, and 5 bases lay between the germline ends. The CDR3 reads CASSPVDTQYF. CDR3 DNA: TGTGCCAGCAGCCCAGTAGATACGCAGTATTTT.

This chain uses TRBV5-1 with TRBJ2-5, with 8 bases aligning to TRBD2. The germline CDR1 and CDR2 sequences are SGHRS and YFSETQ. The V and J ends lost 4 bases and 5 bases, in that order; junction bases with no gene match: 10. This CDR3 has 15 amino acids. CDR3 loop: CASSPGLAASETQYF. The CDR3 DNA follows: TGCGCCAGCAGCCCAGGACTAGCAGCCTCGGAGACCCAGTACTTC.

This chain links TRBV25-1 with TRBJ2-3; D uncertain. V was cut by 1 base and J by 3 bases, with 5 bases left in between. This CDR3 spans 13 amino acids. Germline V gives CDR1 MGHDK, CDR2 SYGVNS. CDR3: CASSELVTDTQYF. DNA of the CDR3: TGTGCCAGCAGTGAATTGGTGACAGATACGCAGTATTTT.

This clonotype appeared a few times. The chain employs TRBV7-2 and TRBJ2-7; D tentatively reads TRBD1 or TRBD2 (6 bases each). Per the germline V gene, CDR1 is SGHTA and CDR2 is FQGNSA. V shed 1 base and J shed 3 bases, with 13 bases lying between them. This CDR3 comprises 15 residues. CDR3: CASSLVWGANYEQYF. CDR3 bases: TGTGCCAGCAGCTTAGTGTGGGGGGCTAACTACGAGCAGTACTTC.

As to this clonotype: An end of the junction differs from the germline gene, which may be a read error. This sequence joins TRBV6-5 and TRBJ2-2, with D possibly being TRBD1 or TRBD2 (6 bases each). Germline V CDR1 and CDR2: MNHEY, SVGAGI. The CDR3 loop spans 14 amino acids. The CDR3, as DNA: TGTGCCGGCAGTCTCCCGGGGGCGCAAAGGGAGCTGTTTTTT. It specifies CAGSLPGAQRELFF.

J is TRBJ2-7 and V is TRBV2; D possibly corresponds to TRBD2 (5 bases). The ends were cut back, 7 bases at V and 3 bases at J, with 7 bases in the middle. This CDR3 is 11 amino acids long. CDR1 is SNHLY and CDR2 is FYNNEI in the germline V gene. Here the CDR3 reads CASTRDYEQYF. The CDR3, as DNA: TGTGCCAGCACGAGGGACTACGAGCAGTACTTC.

V usage is TRBV7-3 and J usage is TRBJ2-1, with D possibly being TRBD2 (6 bases). The V and J ends lost 4 bases and 10 bases respectively, with 20 bases between them. There are 15 residues in the CDR3. Germline V CDR1 and CDR2: SGHTA, FQGTGA. The chain's CDR3 is CASSYRGGVEGEQFF. CDR3 nucleotides: TGTGCCAGCAGCTATAGGGGCGGGGTTGAAGGGGAGCAGTTCTTC.

The DNA for the CDR3 is TGTGCCAGCAGCTTAGGAGCGGGGGGACGGGGAGATACGCAGTATTTT. The encoded protein is CASSLGAGGRGDTQYF. This rearrangement joins TRBV5-4 to TRBJ2-3; 9 bases match TRBD2. The length of the CDR3 is 16 residues. Losses at the gene ends were 2 bases for V and 5 bases for J; bases not matched to a gene: 9. CDR1 SGHNT and CDR2 YYREEE come from the germline V gene (reference sequence).

This clonotype was detected a few times. The genes are TRBV7-6 and TRBJ2-1; a possible D gene is TRBD2 (5 bases). Trimming took 4 bases from V and 7 from J, leaving 17 bases between them. Germline CDR1 SGHVS, CDR2 FNYEAQ. The CDR3 runs 15 residues. This CDR3 is CASSYYGSESNEQFF. CDR3 nucleotide sequence: TGTGCCAGCAGCTACTACGGTAGCGAGTCGAATGAGCAGTTCTTC.

This clonotype was recorded at least ten times. The gene calls are TRBV28 and TRBJ1-6; 11 bases are shared with TRBD1. The CDR3 sequence is 15 residues long. J gave up 10 bases and V 5 bases, and 7 bases lay outside the gene matches. The germline V gene encodes CDR1 MDHEN and CDR2 SYDVKM. The CDR3 is CASSLGTGGSSPLHF. CDR3 DNA sequence: TGTGCCAGCAGTCTCGGGACAGGGGGAAGCTCACCCCTCCACTTT.

This clonotype was recorded at least ten times. V gene TRBV6-1 combines with J gene TRBJ2-2, with D maybe TRBD1 (5 bases). This CDR3 is 14 amino acids long. Per germline, CDR1 MNHNS and CDR2 SASEGT. The germline V and J ends were trimmed by 5 bases and 2 bases, with 9 bases remaining between them. DNA of the CDR3: TGTGCCAGCAGTCAGACAGTTAACACCGGGGAGCTGTTTTTT. Its protein product is CASSQTVNTGELFF.

The chain recombines TRBV4-1 with TRBJ1-2; D is unclear. Between the trimmed V and J ends, which lost 4 bases and 5 bases, there was a span of 20 bases. Germline V gives CDR1 MGHRA, CDR2 YSYEKL. This CDR3 contains 16 residues. In DNA form, the CDR3 reads TGCGCCAGCAGCCTAGGAAAGATGATAGGGTCGTATGGCTACACCTTC. This translates into CASSLGKMIGSYGYTF.

This clonotype was picked up a small number of times. This sequence joins TRBV11-2 and TRBJ1-2; tentative D call: TRBD1 (5 bases). V lost 5 bases and J lost 0, with 13 bases in between. The CDR3 sequence is 15 residues long. Germline CDR1 and CDR2: SGHAT and FQNNGV. The CDR3 sequence: CASSTPARANYGYTF. The CDR3, as DNA: TGTGCCAGCAGCACGCCGGCCAGGGCTAACTATGGCTACACCTTC.

V gene TRBV6-5 combines with J gene TRBJ2-5; 11 bases are shared with TRBD2. The CDR3 contains 16 residues. Germline values: CDR1 MNHEY, CDR2 SVGAGI. V dropped 2 bases and J dropped 2; count of bases not matched to a gene: 4. The CDR3 here is CASSYVAGGRQETQYF. The CDR3 DNA reads as TGTGCCAGCAGTTACGTAGCGGGGGGGCGGCAAGAGACCCAGTACTTC.